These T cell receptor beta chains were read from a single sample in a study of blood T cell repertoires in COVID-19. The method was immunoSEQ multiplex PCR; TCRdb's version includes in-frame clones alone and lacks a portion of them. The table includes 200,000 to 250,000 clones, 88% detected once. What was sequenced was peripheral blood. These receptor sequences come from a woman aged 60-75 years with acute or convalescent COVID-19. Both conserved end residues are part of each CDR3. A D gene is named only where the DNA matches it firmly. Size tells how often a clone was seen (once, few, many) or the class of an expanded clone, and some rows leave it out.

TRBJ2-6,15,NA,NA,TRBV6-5,TGTGCCAGCAGTATTATGAGCTCTGGGGCCAACGTCCTGACTTTC,CASSIMSSGANVLTF
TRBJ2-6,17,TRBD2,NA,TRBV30,TGTGCCTGGGGTAGACTAGCGGGTAGTCCCGGGGCCAACGTCCTGACTTTC,CAWGRLAGSPGANVLTF
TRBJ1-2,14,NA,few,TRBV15,TGTGCCACCAGCAGCAGAACCTCAGGGAAGGGCTACACCTTC,CATSSRTSGKGYTF
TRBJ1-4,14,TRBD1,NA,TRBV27,TGTGCCAGCAGGGCAGGGGGCGGTAATGAAAAACTGTTTTTT,CASRAGGGNEKLFF
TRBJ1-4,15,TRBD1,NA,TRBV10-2,TGCGCCAGCAGGCGGACAGGAGCGGCTAATGAAAAACTGTTTTTT,CASRRTGAANEKLFF
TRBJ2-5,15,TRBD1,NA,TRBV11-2,TGTGCCAGCAGCACCCGACAGGGGGCAAGGGAGACCCAGTACTTC,CASSTRQGARETQYF
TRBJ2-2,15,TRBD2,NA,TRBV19,TGTGCCAGTAGTCGGCGGGGGTCGAACACCGGGGAGCTGTTTTTT,CASSRRGSNTGELFF
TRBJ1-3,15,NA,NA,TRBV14,TGTGCCAGCAGCCAAGCTGGGCAGGCTGGAAACACCATATATTTT,CASSQAGQAGNTIYF
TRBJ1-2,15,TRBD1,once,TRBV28,TGTGCCAGCAGCCCTAGGACAGGGCGCTTCAATGGCTACACCTTC,CASSPRTGRFNGYTF
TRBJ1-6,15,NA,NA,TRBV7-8,TGTGCCAGCAGCTTAATTGTGGGCAGTAATTCACCCCTCCACTTT,CASSLIVGSNSPLHF
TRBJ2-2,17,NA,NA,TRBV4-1,TGCGCCAGCAGCCAAGGGGGCTTTCAGGGTGGAATCGGGGAGCTGTTTTTT,CASSQGGFQGGIGELFF
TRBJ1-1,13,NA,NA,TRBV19,TGTGCCAGTAGTTTCGGGACAACAAGCGCAGCTTTCTTT,CASSFGTTSAAFF
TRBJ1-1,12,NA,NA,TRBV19,TGTGCCAGTAGTATTGCTAACTTTGAAGCTTTCTTT,CASSIANFEAFF